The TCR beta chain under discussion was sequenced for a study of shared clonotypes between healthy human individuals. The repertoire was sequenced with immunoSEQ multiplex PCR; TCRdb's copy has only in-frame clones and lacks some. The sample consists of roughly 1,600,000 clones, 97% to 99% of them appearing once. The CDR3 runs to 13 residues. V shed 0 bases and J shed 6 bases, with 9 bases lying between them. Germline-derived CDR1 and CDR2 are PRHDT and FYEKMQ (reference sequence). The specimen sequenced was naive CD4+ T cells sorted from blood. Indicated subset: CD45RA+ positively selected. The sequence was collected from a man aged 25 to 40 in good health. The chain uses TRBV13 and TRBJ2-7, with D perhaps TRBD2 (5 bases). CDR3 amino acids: CASSLGDWAEQYF. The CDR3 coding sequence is TGTGCCAGCAGCTTAGGGGACTGGGCCGAGCAGTACTTC. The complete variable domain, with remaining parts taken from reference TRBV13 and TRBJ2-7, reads AAGVIQSPRHLIKEKRETATLKCYPIPRHDTVYWYQQGPGQDPQFLISFYEKMQSDKGSIPDRFSAQQFSDYHSELNMSSLELGDSALYFCASSLGDWAEQYFGPGTRLTVT.